The present T cell receptor beta chain was sequenced within a study of blood T cell repertoires in COVID-19. Study-wide background: Sites across the United States, Italy and Spain contributed samples from acute and convalescent COVID-19. Nucleic acid was either cDNA or gDNA, and it came from T cells, B-cell-depleted T cells, or PBMCs.

This CDR3 contains 14 residues. V lost 0 bases and J lost 3, with 3 bases in between. CDR1 is LNHNV, CDR2 YYDKDF, per germline (reference sequence). This clone is medium-sized. Under the authors' procedure: The assay estimated nucleated cells by amplifying reference gene primers. Produced via immunoSEQ multiplex PCR; TCRdb's table is partial and in-frame only. The V and J calls and clone size were taken over from that table, and D and trimming were inferred from the DNA. The sample includes 150,000 to 200,000 clones, roughly 80% of them seen just once. J is TRBJ2-6 and V is TRBV15; D gene ambiguous. Sequenced material: peripheral blood. The sequence derives from a woman in her thirties or forties with COVID-19, enrolled during active disease. Written as DNA, the CDR3 is TGTGCCACCAGCAGAGATAATGGGGCCAACGTCCTGACTTTC. Translating it yields CATSRDNGANVLTF.